This TCR beta chain stems from a study of T cells in Graves' hyperthyroidism and ophthalmopathy. The CDR3 is made up of 14 amino acids. The germline CDR1 and CDR2 sequences are ENHRY and SYGVKD. V lost 6 bases and J lost 0, with 12 bases in between. Using RNA transcripts as the source, TCR beta CDR3 regions were amplified. Initially, a first-round RT-PCR of the TCR CDR3 employed the HTBI primer set. From the multiplex PCR reads, TCRdb called clonotypes with MiXCR, one entry per CDR3 protein. The sample contains 380,000 or so distinct CDR3 sequences, roughly 12% of which appear only once. This clonotype came up a few times.

This sequence joins TRBV10-3 and TRBJ2-7; D may match TRBD1 or TRBD2 (5 bases each). The TCR comes from a man aged 25-45 years with Graves' hyperthyroidism that later progressed to Graves' ophthalmopathy. The source material was blood. The CDR3 loop reads CAIRRDLFSYEQYF. CDR3 nucleotide sequence: TGTGCCATCAGGAGGGACCTCTTCTCCTACGAGCAGTACTTC.